This paragraph covers one T cell receptor (beta chain) sequence. This record belongs to a study of T cell responses to AZD1222 COVID-19 vaccine. The method was immunoSEQ multiplex PCR; TCRdb's version includes in-frame clones alone and lacks a portion of them. The table lists about 160,000 clones, around 94% of them singletons. Sequencing used peripheral blood, obtained 28 days after the second AZD1222 dose. This receptor was obtained from an adult who received the AZD1222 COVID-19 vaccine.

CDR3 in DNA: TGTGCCAGCTCACCAAAATGGGGGAACTATGGCTACACCTTC. Translation gives CASSPKWGNYGYTF. The rearrangement joins TRBV18 to TRBJ1-2; a weak D match, TRBD1 (5 bases). CDR3 size: 14 residues. The ends were cut back, 2 bases at V and 2 bases at J, with 9 bases in the middle. In germline, CDR1 is KGHSH, CDR2 LQKENI.